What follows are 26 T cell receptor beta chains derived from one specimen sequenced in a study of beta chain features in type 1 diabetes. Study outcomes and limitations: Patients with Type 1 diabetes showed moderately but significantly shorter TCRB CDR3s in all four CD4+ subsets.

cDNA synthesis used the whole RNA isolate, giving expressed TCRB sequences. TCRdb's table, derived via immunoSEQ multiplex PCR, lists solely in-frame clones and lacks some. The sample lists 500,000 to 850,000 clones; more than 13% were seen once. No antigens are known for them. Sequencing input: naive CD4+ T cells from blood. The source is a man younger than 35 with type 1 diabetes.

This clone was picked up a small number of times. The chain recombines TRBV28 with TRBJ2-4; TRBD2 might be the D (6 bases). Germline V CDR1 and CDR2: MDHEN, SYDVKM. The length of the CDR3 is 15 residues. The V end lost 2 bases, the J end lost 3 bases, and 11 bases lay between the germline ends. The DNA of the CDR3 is TGTGCCAGCAGTTTAGGGAAGGGAGGCAAAAACATTCAGTACTTC. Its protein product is CASSLGKGGKNIQYF. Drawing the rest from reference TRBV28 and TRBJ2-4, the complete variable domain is DVKVTQSSRYLVKRTGEKVFLECVQDMDHENMFWYRQDPGLGLRLIYFSYDVKMKEKGDIPEGYSVSREKKERFSLILESASTNQTSMYLCASSLGKGGKNIQYFGAGTRLSVL.

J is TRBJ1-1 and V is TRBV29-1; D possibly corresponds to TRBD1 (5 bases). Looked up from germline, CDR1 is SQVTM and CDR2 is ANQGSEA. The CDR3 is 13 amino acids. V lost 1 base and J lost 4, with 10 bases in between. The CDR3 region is CSVEVRGATEAFF. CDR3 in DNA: TGCAGCGTTGAAGTACGAGGGGCCACTGAAGCTTTCTTT.

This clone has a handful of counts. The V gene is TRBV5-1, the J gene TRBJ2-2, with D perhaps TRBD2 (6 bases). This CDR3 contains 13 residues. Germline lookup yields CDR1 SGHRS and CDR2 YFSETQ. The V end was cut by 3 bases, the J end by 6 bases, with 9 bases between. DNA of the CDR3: TGCGCCAGCAGCTCGGAGGGTCCCGGGGAGCTGTTTTTT. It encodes CASSSEGPGELFF.

The CDR3 region is CASSLATTSKNEQFF. The CDR3 DNA is TGTGCCAGCAGCTTGGCCACGACTAGCAAGAATGAGCAGTTCTTC. The chain recombines TRBV5-4 with TRBJ2-1, with TRBD2 identical over 7 bases. With V trimmed by 0 bases and J by 7 bases, 7 bases remained unmatched. The CDR3 has 15 residues. Germline CDR1 is SGHNT and CDR2 is YYREEE (reference sequence).

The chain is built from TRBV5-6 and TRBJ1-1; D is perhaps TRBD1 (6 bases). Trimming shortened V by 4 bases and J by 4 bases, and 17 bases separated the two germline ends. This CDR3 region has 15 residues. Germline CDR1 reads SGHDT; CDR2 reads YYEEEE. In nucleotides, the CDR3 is TGTGCCAGCAGCAACTCCGGACAGACTGGCACTGAAGCTTTCTTT. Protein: CASSNSGQTGTEAFF.

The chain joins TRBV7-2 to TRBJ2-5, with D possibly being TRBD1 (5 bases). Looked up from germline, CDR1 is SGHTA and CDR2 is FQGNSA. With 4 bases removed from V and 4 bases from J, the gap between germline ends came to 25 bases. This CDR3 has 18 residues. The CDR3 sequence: CASSSLRTDPLRGETQYF. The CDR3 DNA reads TGTGCCAGCAGCTCGCTCAGGACGGATCCCTTAAGGGGAGAGACCCAGTACTTC.

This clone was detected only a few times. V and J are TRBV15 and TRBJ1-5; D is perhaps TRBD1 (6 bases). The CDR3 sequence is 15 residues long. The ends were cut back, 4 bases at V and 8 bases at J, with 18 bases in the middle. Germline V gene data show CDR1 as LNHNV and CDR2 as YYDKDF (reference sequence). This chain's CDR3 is CATSIDTGNREPQHF. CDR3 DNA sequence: TGTGCCACCAGCATAGACACAGGGAATAGGGAGCCCCAGCATTTT.

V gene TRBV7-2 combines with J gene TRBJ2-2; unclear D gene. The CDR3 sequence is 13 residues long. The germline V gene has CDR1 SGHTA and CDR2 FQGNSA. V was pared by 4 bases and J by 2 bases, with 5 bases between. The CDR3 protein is CASSSPNTGELFF. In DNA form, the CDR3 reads TGTGCCAGCAGCTCGCCTAACACCGGGGAGCTGTTTTTT. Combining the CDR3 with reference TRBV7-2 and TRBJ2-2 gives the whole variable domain GAGVSQSPSNKVTEKGKDVELRCDPISGHTALYWYRQSLGQGLEFLIYFQGNSAPDKSGLPSDRFSAERTGGSVSTLTIQRTQQEDSAVYLCASSSPNTGELFFGEGSRLTVL.

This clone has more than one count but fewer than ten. The CDR3, as DNA: TGCGCCAGTAAGTCGTCGGGGGCCAGGACAGATACGCAGTATTTT. This translates into CASKSSGARTDTQYF. The chain employs TRBV23-1 and TRBJ2-3; the D gene could be TRBD1 or TRBD2 (6 bases each). TRBV23-1 is labeled an ORF, and its function is uncertain. The ends were cut back, 9 bases at V and 3 bases at J, with 19 bases in the middle. The CDR3 sequence is 15 residues long.

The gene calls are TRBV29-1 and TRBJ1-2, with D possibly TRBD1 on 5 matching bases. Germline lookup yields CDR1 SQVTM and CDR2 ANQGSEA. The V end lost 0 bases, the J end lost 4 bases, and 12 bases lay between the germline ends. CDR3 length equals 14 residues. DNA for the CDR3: TGCAGCGTTGAAGATAGAAGGGACTCCTATGGCTACACCTTC. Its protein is CSVEDRRDSYGYTF.

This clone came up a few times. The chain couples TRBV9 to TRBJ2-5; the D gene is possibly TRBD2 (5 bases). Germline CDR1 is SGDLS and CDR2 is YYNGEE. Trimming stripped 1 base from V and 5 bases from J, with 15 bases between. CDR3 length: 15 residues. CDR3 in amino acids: CASSVYGESRETQYF. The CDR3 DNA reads TGTGCCAGCAGCGTATATGGGGAGTCACGGGAGACCCAGTACTTC.

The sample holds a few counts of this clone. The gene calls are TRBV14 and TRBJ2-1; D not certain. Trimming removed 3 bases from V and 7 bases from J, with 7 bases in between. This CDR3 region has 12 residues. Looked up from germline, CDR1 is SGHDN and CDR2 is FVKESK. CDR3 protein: CASSHMGNEQFF. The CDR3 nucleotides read TGTGCCAGCAGCCATATGGGTAATGAGCAGTTCTTC.

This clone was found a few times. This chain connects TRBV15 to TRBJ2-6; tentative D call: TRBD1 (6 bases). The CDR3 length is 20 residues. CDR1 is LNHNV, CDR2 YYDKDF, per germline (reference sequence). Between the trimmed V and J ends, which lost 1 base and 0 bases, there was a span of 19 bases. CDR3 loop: CATSRVQGSQTSSGANVLTF. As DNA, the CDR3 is TGTGCCACCAGCAGAGTGCAGGGGAGTCAGACCAGCTCTGGGGCCAACGTCCTGACTTTC.

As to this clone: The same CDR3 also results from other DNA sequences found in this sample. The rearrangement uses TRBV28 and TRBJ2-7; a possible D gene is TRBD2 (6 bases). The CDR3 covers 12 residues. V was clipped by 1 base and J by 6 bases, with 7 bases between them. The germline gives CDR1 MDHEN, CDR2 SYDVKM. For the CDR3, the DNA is TGTGCCAGCAGTTTATTGGGGGGCGAGCAGTACTTC. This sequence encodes CASSLLGGEQYF. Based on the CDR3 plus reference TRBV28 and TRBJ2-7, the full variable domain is DVKVTQSSRYLVKRTGEKVFLECVQDMDHENMFWYRQDPGLGLRLIYFSYDVKMKEKGDIPEGYSVSREKKERFSLILESASTNQTSMYLCASSLLGGEQYFGPGTRLTVT.

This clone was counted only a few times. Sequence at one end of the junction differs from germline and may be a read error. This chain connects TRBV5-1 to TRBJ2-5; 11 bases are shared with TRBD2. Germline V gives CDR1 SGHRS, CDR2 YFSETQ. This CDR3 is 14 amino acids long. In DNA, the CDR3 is TGCGCCAGCAGCTGGGGACTAGCGGAGCACTACCGAGACTTC. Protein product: CASSWGLAEHYRDF.

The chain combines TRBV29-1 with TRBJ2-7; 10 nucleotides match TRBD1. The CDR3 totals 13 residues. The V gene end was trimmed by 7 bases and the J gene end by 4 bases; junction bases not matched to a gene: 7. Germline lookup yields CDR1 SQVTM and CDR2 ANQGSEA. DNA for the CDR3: TGCAGCGCCCTGACAGGGGGCTTATACGAGCAGTACTTC. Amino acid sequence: CSALTGGLYEQYF.

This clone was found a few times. CDR3: CASSPREGFYEQYF. In nucleotides, the CDR3 is TGTGCCAGCTCACCACGGGAGGGTTTCTACGAGCAGTACTTC. The chain uses TRBV18 and TRBJ2-7, with TRBD2 identical over 7 bases. After removal of 1 base from V and 3 bases from J, the junction contained 3 bases not matched to a gene. Germline V CDR1 and CDR2: KGHSH, LQKENI. The CDR3 contains 14 residues.

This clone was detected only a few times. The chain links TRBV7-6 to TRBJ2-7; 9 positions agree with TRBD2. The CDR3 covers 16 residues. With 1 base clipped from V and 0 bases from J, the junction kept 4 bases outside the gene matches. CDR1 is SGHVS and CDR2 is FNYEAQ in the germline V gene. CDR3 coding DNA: TGTGCCAGCAGCTTAGGACCTAGCGGGATCTCCTACGAGCAGTACTTC. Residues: CASSLGPSGISYEQYF.

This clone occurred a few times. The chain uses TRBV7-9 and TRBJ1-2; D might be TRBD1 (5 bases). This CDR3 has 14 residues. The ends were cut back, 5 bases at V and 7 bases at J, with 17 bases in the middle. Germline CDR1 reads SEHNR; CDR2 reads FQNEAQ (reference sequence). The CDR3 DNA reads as TGTGCCAGCAGCCCCGGGGAGGGGTCCGGTGGCTACACCTTC. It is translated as CASSPGEGSGGYTF.

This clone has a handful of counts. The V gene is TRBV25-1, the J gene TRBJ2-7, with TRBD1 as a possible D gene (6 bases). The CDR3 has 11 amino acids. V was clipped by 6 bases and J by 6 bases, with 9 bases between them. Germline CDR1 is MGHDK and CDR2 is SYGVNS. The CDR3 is CASRNRAEQYF. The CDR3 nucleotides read TGTGCCAGCAGGAACAGGGCCGAGCAGTACTTC.

The CDR3 reads CASSLVRQSSYNEQFF. The CDR3 nucleotides are TGTGCCAGCAGTTTAGTGAGGCAAAGCTCCTACAATGAGCAGTTCTTC. This chain joins TRBV28 and TRBJ2-1; D not resolved. Germline V gene data show CDR1 as MDHEN and CDR2 as SYDVKM. The CDR3 consists of 16 residues. V lost 2 bases to trimming and J lost 0 bases, with 11 bases between them.

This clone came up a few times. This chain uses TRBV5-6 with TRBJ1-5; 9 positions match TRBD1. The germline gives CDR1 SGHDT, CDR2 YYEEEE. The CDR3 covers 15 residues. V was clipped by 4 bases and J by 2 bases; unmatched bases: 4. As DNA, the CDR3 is TGTGCCAGCAGCCTGCGGGACAGGGGCAATCAGCCCCAGCATTTT. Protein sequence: CASSLRDRGNQPQHF. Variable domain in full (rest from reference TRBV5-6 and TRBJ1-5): DAGVTQSPTHLIKTRGQQVTLRCSPKSGHDTVSWYQQALGQGPQFIFQYYEEEERQRGNFPDRFSGHQFPNYSSELNVNALLLGDSALYLCASSLRDRGNQPQHFGDGTRLSIL.

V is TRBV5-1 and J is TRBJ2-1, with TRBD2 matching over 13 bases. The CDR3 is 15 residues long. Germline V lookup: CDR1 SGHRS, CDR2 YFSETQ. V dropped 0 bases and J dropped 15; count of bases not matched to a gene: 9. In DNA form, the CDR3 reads TGCGCCAGCAGCTTGGGGACTAGCGGGAGCCCACCCGGGTTCTTC. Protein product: CASSLGTSGSPPGFF.

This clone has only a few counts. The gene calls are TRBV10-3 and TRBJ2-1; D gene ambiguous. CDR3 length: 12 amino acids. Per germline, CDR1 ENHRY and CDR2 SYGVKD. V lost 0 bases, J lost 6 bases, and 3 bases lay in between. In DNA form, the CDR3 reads TGTGCCATCAGTGAGTCGTCCAATGAGCAGTTCTTC. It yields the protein CAISESSNEQFF.

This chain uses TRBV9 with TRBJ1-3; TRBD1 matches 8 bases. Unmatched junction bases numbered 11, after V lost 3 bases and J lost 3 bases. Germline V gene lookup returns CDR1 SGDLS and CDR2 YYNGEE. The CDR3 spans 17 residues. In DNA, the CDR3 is TGTGCCAGCAGCGCCACAGCCAGGGGGCAAAATGGAAACACCATATATTTT. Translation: CASSATARGQNGNTIYF.

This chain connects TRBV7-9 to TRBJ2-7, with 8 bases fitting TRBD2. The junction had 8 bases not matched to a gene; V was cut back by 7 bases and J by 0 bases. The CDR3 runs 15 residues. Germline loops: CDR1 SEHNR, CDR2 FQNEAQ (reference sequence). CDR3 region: CASNPPGGSSYEQYF. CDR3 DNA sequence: TGTGCCAGCAACCCTCCGGGAGGGTCCTCCTACGAGCAGTACTTC.